This entry concerns a single T cell receptor (beta chain). In the authors' workflow: Reference gene primer amplification in the assay estimated nucleated cell counts. Measured with immunoSEQ multiplex PCR; TCRdb has only the in-frame clones, and not every one. V, J and clone size derive from that table, while D and trimming were established from the DNA sequence. The sample carries about 110,000 clones, under 85% recorded once. The data were obtained in a study of blood T cell repertoires in COVID-19. About the research overall: Material from acute and convalescent COVID-19 was sourced from the United States, Italy and Spain. PBMCs, B-cell-depleted T cells, or T cells were the source of the cDNA or gDNA that made up the material.

The TCR comes from a woman aged 55-69 years with acute or convalescent COVID-19. Specimen: peripheral blood.

The CDR3 DNA follows: TGTGCCAGCAGCCCACCCTCGGCGGGAGGTACCACCGGGGAGCTGTTTTTT. The encoded protein is CASSPPSAGGTTGELFF. The J gene is TRBJ2-2, the V gene TRBV7-9; 8 nucleotides line up with TRBD2. The V gene end was trimmed by 5 bases and the J gene end by 4 bases; junction bases not matched to a gene: 12. Germline CDR1 is SEHNR and CDR2 is FQNEAQ (reference sequence). CDR3 length: 17 amino acids. The full variable domain, rest sourced from reference TRBV7-9 and TRBJ2-2, is DTGVSQNPRHKITKRGQNVTFRCDPISEHNRLYWYRQTLGQGPEFLTYFQNEAQLEKSRLLSDRFSAERPKGSFSTLEIQRTEQGDSAMYLCASSPPSAGGTTGELFFGEGSRLTVL.